The 20 T cell receptor beta chains given below trace back to one sample, sequenced in a study of OX40 agonist ivuxolimab in advanced cancers. The assay was immunoSEQ multiplex PCR, and TCRdb's table has in-frame clones only and misses some. The table includes some 39,000 clones, 80% to 90% detected once. The source material was CD4+ or CD8+ T cells sorted from blood, sampled in a trial of the OX40 agonist ivuxolimab. Receptors were obtained from an adult with an advanced solid tumor such as melanoma, head and neck, liver or kidney cancer.

The chain couples TRBV5-4 to TRBJ1-4, with D perhaps matching TRBD1 (6 bases). Germline CDR1 and CDR2: SGHNT and YYREEE (reference sequence). Trimming stripped 1 base from V and 7 bases from J, with 14 bases between. The CDR3 runs 15 residues. In DNA form, the CDR3 reads TGTGCCAGCAGCTTGAGGTCCAGGGGCAGTGAAAAACTGTTTTTT. Translation: CASSLRSRGSEKLFF.

This clone was counted once. The rearrangement links TRBV9 to TRBJ2-1; the match to TRBD2 covers 9 bases. The CDR3 loop spans 21 amino acids. Germline V gives CDR1 SGDLS, CDR2 YYNGEE. Trimming cost V 4 bases and J 0 bases; bases outside gene matches: 20. In DNA, the CDR3 is TGTGCCAGCAGCTTCAGTCGGGCTAGCGGGACCCCCCCGCGCTCCTACAATGAGCAGTTCTTC. This gives the protein CASSFSRASGTPPRSYNEQFF.

V and J are TRBV11-3 and TRBJ2-2; 7 bases line up with TRBD1. The CDR3 extends over 15 amino acids. V lost 5 bases to trimming and J lost 5 bases; unmatched junction nucleotides: 8. Germline values: CDR1 SGHNT, CDR2 YENEEA. The CDR3 spells CASSLRQGGTGELFF. DNA of the CDR3: TGTGCCAGCAGCCTGAGACAGGGCGGGACCGGGGAGCTGTTTTTT.

The CDR3 DNA sequence: TGTGCCAGCAGGCCGGCAGGGCCCGGATACGAGCAGTACGTC. Translated: CASRPAGPGYEQYV. The chain joins TRBV6-5 to TRBJ2-7; a possible D gene is TRBD1 (5 bases). V dropped 6 bases and J dropped 4 bases, with 16 bases sitting between them. There are 14 residues in the CDR3. Per the germline V gene, CDR1 is MNHEY and CDR2 is SVGAGI.

This chain links TRBV7-9 with TRBJ2-1; a possible D gene is TRBD2 (5 bases). The germline V gene has CDR1 SEHNR and CDR2 FQNEAQ (reference sequence). Trimming took 1 base from V and 6 from J, leaving 7 bases between them. The CDR3 is made up of 13 amino acids. This CDR3 reads CASSLGGVNEQFF. The CDR3 coding sequence is TGTGCCAGCAGCTTAGGGGGAGTCAATGAGCAGTTCTTC.

The V gene is TRBV7-2, the J gene TRBJ2-5; D gene uncertain. Looked up from germline, CDR1 is SGHTA and CDR2 is FQGNSA. The CDR3 is made up of 15 amino acids. With 1 base removed from V and 7 bases from J, the gap between germline ends came to 16 bases. CDR3 amino acids: CASSLVVSSGVTQYF. CDR3 nucleotides: TGTGCCAGCAGCTTAGTTGTTTCCAGTGGCGTGACCCAGTACTTC. Full variable domain (missing parts from reference TRBV7-2 and TRBJ2-5): GAGVSQSPSNKVTEKGKDVELRCDPISGHTALYWYRQSLGQGLEFLIYFQGNSAPDKSGLPSDRFSAERTGGSVSTLTIQRTQQEDSAVYLCASSLVVSSGVTQYFGPGTRLLVL.

V is TRBV6-6 and J is TRBJ2-1; no firm D call. The CDR3 extends over 13 amino acids. The V end was cut by 4 bases, the J end by 0 bases, with 4 bases between. Germline V gives CDR1 MNHNY, CDR2 SVGAGI (reference sequence). The CDR3 DNA is TGTGCCAGCAGTTTTGACTCCTACAATGAGCAGTTCTTC. Its protein product is CASSFDSYNEQFF.

The chain recombines TRBV29-1 with TRBJ1-2, with TRBD1 matching 9 bases. The CDR3 length is 15 residues. Per the germline V gene, CDR1 is SQVTM and CDR2 is ANQGSEA. Trimming took 0 bases from V and 4 from J; bases not matched to a gene: 6. Here the CDR3 reads CSVEEGDRASYGYTF. In DNA form, the CDR3 reads TGCAGCGTTGAAGAGGGGGACAGGGCCTCCTATGGCTACACCTTC.

CDR3 in DNA: TGTGCCAGTACCCTAACAGGGGGGAACACCGGGGAGCTGTTTTTT. Protein sequence: CASTLTGGNTGELFF. The gene calls are TRBV19 and TRBJ2-2, with TRBD1 identical over 8 bases. The CDR3 is 15 amino acids. The V gene's germline CDR1 is LNHDA and CDR2 SQIVND (reference sequence). V gave up 7 bases and J gave up 1 base; unmatched junction bases: 5.

This clone appeared once. The rearrangement links TRBV5-1 to TRBJ1-1; D may be TRBD1 (5 bases). The CDR3 spans 14 residues. V lost 4 bases to trimming and J lost 0 bases, with 10 bases between them. Germline V CDR1 and CDR2: SGHRS, YFSETQ. CDR3 sequence (DNA): TGCGCCAGCAGCGACAGTCTGATGAACACTGAAGCTTTCTTT. This sequence encodes CASSDSLMNTEAFF.

This rearrangement joins TRBV27 to TRBJ2-7; no reliable D call. Trimming stripped 5 bases from V and 8 bases from J, with 16 bases between. Germline loops: CDR1 MNHEY, CDR2 SMNVEV (reference sequence). There are 13 residues in the CDR3. The CDR3 DNA sequence: TGTGCCAGCAGTCCGATAGCAGTGGTCAAGCAGTACTTC. Translating gives CASSPIAVVKQYF.

This clone showed up just a few times. The V gene is TRBV29-1, the J gene TRBJ2-7, with D perhaps given as TRBD1 or TRBD2 (6 bases each). Germline CDR1 reads SQVTM; CDR2 reads ANQGSEA. Trimming removed 8 bases from V and 4 bases from J, with 15 bases in between. The CDR3 runs 12 residues. CDR3 DNA: TGCAGCCCCCGGGGGCCCGGATACGAGCAGTACTTC. Encoded protein: CSPRGPGYEQYF.

This chain uses TRBV29-1 with TRBJ2-5; 7 bases are shared with TRBD2. CDR3 size: 14 residues. Trimming took 5 bases from V and 3 from J; bases not matched to a gene: 9. From germline, CDR1 is SQVTM and CDR2 ANQGSEA. For the CDR3, the DNA is TGCAGCGTTTTAGCGGGCGCCACTGAAGAGACCCAGTACTTC. It encodes CSVLAGATEETQYF.

The chain joins TRBV11-1 to TRBJ2-5, with D tentatively TRBD1 or TRBD2 (6 bases each). The CDR3 extends over 14 amino acids. Trimming removed 5 bases at V and 4 bases at J, with 14 bases between. Looked up from germline, CDR1 is SGHAT and CDR2 is FQDESV (reference sequence). The CDR3 DNA sequence: TGTGCCAGCAGCAAACAACAGGGAGGAGAGACCCAGTACTTC. Translation gives CASSKQQGGETQYF.

The chain is built from TRBV7-8 and TRBJ1-6, with D possibly TRBD1 on 6 matching bases. From germline, CDR1 is SGHVS and CDR2 FQNEAQ. Trimming pared 5 bases from V and 7 bases from J, leaving 33 bases between. The CDR3 loop spans 21 amino acids. CDR3 nucleotides: TGTGCCAGCAGCCCGAAAACCGCCAGGGCGGGGGGGCCGGCTGGCAATTCACCCCTCCACTTT. Protein: CASSPKTARAGGPAGNSPLHF.

This clone was observed once. This chain links TRBV9 with TRBJ2-2; 10 bases agree with TRBD1. CDR3 length: 17 residues. V lost 4 bases and J lost 4; bases outside the gene matches: 10. The germline V gene has CDR1 SGDLS and CDR2 YYNGEE. For the CDR3, the DNA is TGTGCCAGCAGCCAGGACAGGGGGATTGGTGGCACCGGGGAGCTGTTTTTT. Translation gives CASSQDRGIGGTGELFF. The full variable domain, completed using reference TRBV9 and TRBJ2-2, is DSGVTQTPKHLITATGQRVTLRCSPRSGDLSVYWYQQSLDQGLQFLIQYYNGEERAKGNILERFSAQQFPDLHSELNLSSLELGDSALYFCASSQDRGIGGTGELFFGEGSRLTVL.

The chain joins TRBV14 to TRBJ1-1, with D perhaps matching TRBD1 (6 bases). Per the germline V gene, CDR1 is SGHDN and CDR2 is FVKESK. With 2 bases removed from V and 6 bases from J, the gap between germline ends came to 10 bases. The CDR3 runs 13 residues. In DNA form, the CDR3 reads TGTGCCAGCAGCCAAAAGGGGACACCTGAAGCTTTCTTT. As protein: CASSQKGTPEAFF. Complete variable domain (other parts from reference TRBV14 and TRBJ1-1): EAGVTQFPSHSVIEKGQTVTLRCDPISGHDNLYWYRRVMGKEIKFLLHFVKESKQDESGMPNNRFLAERTGGTYSTLKVQPAELEDSGVYFCASSQKGTPEAFFGQGTRLTVV.

This chain joins TRBV5-5 and TRBJ2-7; D remains ambiguous. Germline assignment: CDR1 SGHKS and CDR2 YYEKEE (reference sequence). The CDR3 is 13 residues long. V dropped 4 bases and J dropped 3 bases, with 11 bases sitting between them. The CDR3 DNA follows: TGTGCCAGCAGCCCCAGGAACGACTACGAGCAGTACTTC. Its translation: CASSPRNDYEQYF.

The V gene is TRBV2, the J gene TRBJ1-2, with 8 bases identical to TRBD1. The CDR3 length is 13 residues. V lost 7 bases, J lost 3 bases, and 4 bases stayed unmatched. The germline gives CDR1 SNHLY, CDR2 FYNNEI. As DNA, the CDR3 is TGTGCCAGCAATACGGACAGGGACTATGGCTACACCTTC. Protein: CASNTDRDYGYTF.

This clone appeared a single time. The V call is TRBV5-1, the J call TRBJ1-2; a possible D gene is TRBD1 (6 bases). Germline V gene data show CDR1 as SGHRS and CDR2 as YFSETQ. The ends were cut back, 4 bases at V and 6 bases at J, with 19 bases in the middle. The CDR3 is made up of 15 amino acids. This chain's CDR3 is CASSVSRGENHGYTF. CDR3 bases: TGCGCCAGCAGCGTGAGCAGGGGCGAGAACCATGGCTACACCTTC.